One sample yielded the 25 T cell receptor beta chains listed below, sequenced in a study of blood T cell repertoires in COVID-19. Here immunoSEQ multiplex PCR was the method, and the copy in TCRdb shows in-frame clones only, minus some. Here the sample spans about 52,000 clones, around 80% being singletons. Sequencing was carried out using peripheral blood. The source of these receptors is a woman aged 80 or over with COVID-19, enrolled during active disease.

V is TRBV28 and J is TRBJ2-1; TRBD2 might be the D (5 bases). This CDR3 is 13 amino acids long. The germline V and J ends were trimmed by 7 bases and 4 bases, with 11 bases remaining between them. The germline CDR1 and CDR2 sequences are MDHEN and SYDVKM. CDR3 residues: CASTEGTYNEQFF. The CDR3 DNA reads TGTGCCAGCACCGAGGGTACATACAATGAGCAGTTCTTC.

The chain has TRBV2 and TRBJ1-6; D not resolved. This CDR3 spans 14 amino acids. The V gene lost 0 bases and the J gene lost 16 bases, with 16 bases spanning the gap. Looked up from germline, CDR1 is SNHLY and CDR2 is FYNNEI. The CDR3, as DNA: TGTGCCAGCAGTGAAGCGGGAGTGCGCGGCCCGCTCCACTTT. Residues: CASSEAGVRGPLHF.

The chain has TRBV7-3 and TRBJ2-1, with D possibly TRBD2 on 6 matching bases. The CDR3 length is 12 residues. Germline V gives CDR1 SGHTA, CDR2 FQGTGA. Trimming shortened V by 2 bases and J by 8 bases, and 7 bases separated the two germline ends. The CDR3 DNA follows: TGTGCCAGCAGCTTATCGGGGGATGAGCAGTTCTTC. Translated, it gives CASSLSGDEQFF.

J is TRBJ2-1 and V is TRBV5-6; no definite D call. The germline V gene encodes CDR1 SGHDT and CDR2 YYEEEE. This CDR3 region has 15 residues. Trimming shortened V by 3 bases and J by 2 bases, and 12 bases separated the two germline ends. In DNA, the CDR3 is TGTGCCAGCAGCTCTTTAGATTCCCCCTACAATGAGCAGTTCTTC. This translates into CASSSLDSPYNEQFF.

The chain has TRBV19 and TRBJ2-1; 9 bases match TRBD2. The J segment lost 4 bases and the V segment lost 4 bases, leaving 5 bases of the junction unmatched. The CDR3 length is 15 residues. CDR1 and CDR2 from the germline V gene are LNHDA and SQIVND (reference sequence). CDR3 nucleotide sequence: TGTGCCAGTAGTAGAACTAGCGGGTCGTACAATGAGCAGTTCTTC. Protein: CASSRTSGSYNEQFF.

This clone was seen a single time. The chain is built from TRBV3-1 (or the pseudogene TRBV3-2) and TRBJ2-1, with 11 bases matching TRBD1. This CDR3 has 15 amino acids. J lost 10 bases, V lost 0 bases, and 5 bases had no gene match. Germline V gene data show CDR1 as LGHDT and CDR2 as YNNKEL (reference sequence). CDR3 DNA: TGTGCCAGCAGCCAAGAAGGACAGGGGGCATGGGAGCAGTTCTTC. Its protein is CASSQEGQGAWEQFF.

This clone was seen only once. The J gene is TRBJ2-1, the V gene TRBV27; D is possibly TRBD2 (6 bases). The germline gives CDR1 MNHEY, CDR2 SMNVEV (reference sequence). V was trimmed by 4 bases and J by 12 bases, leaving 16 bases between them. This CDR3 is built from 13 residues. The CDR3 region has the DNA TGTGCCAGCAGTTGGGGACTCAAAGTGAGGCAGTTCTTC. Translated, it gives CASSWGLKVRQFF.

The genes are TRBV6-5 and TRBJ2-5, with D possibly TRBD2 on 5 matching bases. Germline values: CDR1 MNHEY, CDR2 SVGAGI. This CDR3 contains 15 residues. The V end lost 2 bases, the J end lost 4 bases, and 14 bases lay between the germline ends. The CDR3 DNA follows: TGTGCCAGCAGTTACGGAAGACTGGGAGTAGAGACCCAGTACTTC. Its translation is CASSYGRLGVETQYF.

V and J are TRBV12-3 or TRBV12-4 and TRBJ2-3; no clear D gene. CDR3 length: 13 amino acids. Deletions cut 3 bases from V and 1 base from J, with 5 bases between. CDR3 DNA sequence: TGTGCCAGCAGTTTCCAGGGCACAGATACGCAGTATTTT. Amino acids: CASSFQGTDTQYF.

The chain is built from TRBV28 and TRBJ2-7; 13 bases line up with TRBD2. V trimming: 8 bases; J trimming: 1 base; junction bases outside the gene matches: 2. Germline assignment: CDR1 MDHEN and CDR2 SYDVKM. The CDR3 has 14 amino acids. The CDR3: CASRTSGRSYEQYF. DNA for the CDR3: TGTGCCAGCCGGACTAGCGGGAGATCCTACGAGCAGTACTTC.

The chain couples TRBV28 to TRBJ2-1; a possible D gene is TRBD1 (6 bases). This CDR3 is built from 16 residues. The germline V gene has CDR1 MDHEN and CDR2 SYDVKM. V dropped 5 bases and J dropped 0 bases, with 14 bases sitting between them. CDR3 loop: CASSIQGVGSYNEQFF. The CDR3 DNA reads as TGTGCCAGCAGTATACAGGGAGTCGGCTCCTACAATGAGCAGTTCTTC.

The CDR3 is CSVPAGRTDEQFF. The CDR3 region has the DNA TGCAGCGTCCCTGCTGGCCGTACCGATGAGCAGTTCTTC. The V call is TRBV29-1, the J call TRBJ2-1, with D unclear. Germline CDR1 and CDR2: SQVTM and ANQGSEA. Trimming left V 6 bases short and J 8 bases short, with 17 bases between. This CDR3 comprises 13 residues.

The V call is TRBV2, the J call TRBJ1-3; no clear D gene. CDR1 and CDR2 (germline): SNHLY, FYNNEI. CDR3 length equals 14 residues. V was shortened by 10 bases and J by 0 bases, with 13 bases between the two germline ends. In DNA, the CDR3 is TGTGCCAAAGCCGTCGGGAGCTCTGGAAACACCATATATTTT. It is translated as CAKAVGSSGNTIYF.

The genes are TRBV6-5 and TRBJ2-3, with TRBD1 matching 7 bases. Germline V gene lookup returns CDR1 MNHEY and CDR2 SVGAGI. The CDR3 contains 13 residues. V shed 7 bases, J shed 4 bases, and the junction held 5 bases outside the gene matches. The CDR3 nucleotides are TGTGCCAGCAAAAAGACAGGGCCAGATACGCAGTATTTT. Translating it yields CASKKTGPDTQYF.

The chain couples TRBV7-2 to TRBJ1-5; the match to TRBD1 covers 10 bases. Trimming took 3 bases from V and 2 from J; bases not matched to a gene: 1. This CDR3 region has 15 residues. Germline CDR1 SGHTA, CDR2 FQGNSA. CDR3 nucleotides: TGTGCCAGCAGCTTTGGGACAGGGGGCAATCAGCCCCAGCATTTT. Translation gives CASSFGTGGNQPQHF.

The rearrangement uses TRBV27 and TRBJ1-2; 9 bases align to TRBD1. Germline assignment: CDR1 MNHEY and CDR2 SMNVEV (reference sequence). The ends lost 5 bases at V and 6 bases at J; junction bases unmatched: 1. The CDR3 has 12 amino acids. The CDR3 nucleotides are TGTGCCAGCAGTCGACAGGGGGATGGCTACACCTTC. This encodes CASSRQGDGYTF.

The gene calls are TRBV2 and TRBJ2-1; 9 bases are shared with TRBD2. Germline values: CDR1 SNHLY, CDR2 FYNNEI. The ends lost 1 base at V and 5 bases at J; junction bases unmatched: 6. The CDR3 is made up of 16 amino acids. The CDR3 region has the DNA TGTGCCAGCAGTGAAGAGGGCGGGAGGGCGAACAATGAGCAGTTCTTC. Its protein product is CASSEEGGRANNEQFF. Variable domain in full (rest from reference TRBV2 and TRBJ2-1): EPEVTQTPSHQVTQMGQEVILRCVPISNHLYFYWYRQILGQKVEFLVSFYNNEISEKSEIFDDQFSVERPDGSNFTLKIRSTKLEDSAMYFCASSEEGGRANNEQFFGPGTRLTVL.

This chain connects TRBV27 to TRBJ2-7, with 8 bases that match TRBD1. CDR1 is MNHEY, CDR2 SMNVEV, per germline (reference sequence). J lost 2 bases, V lost 6 bases, and 9 bases had no gene match. There are 15 residues in the CDR3. As DNA, the CDR3 is TGTGCCAGCAGCCGACAGGGGAATATTCCCTACGAGCAGTACTTC. Protein: CASSRQGNIPYEQYF.

This rearrangement joins TRBV9 to TRBJ2-3; D is unresolved. The CDR3 has 15 amino acids. Trimming stripped 0 bases from V and 6 bases from J, with 14 bases between. Germline values: CDR1 SGDLS, CDR2 YYNGEE. The CDR3 here is CASSVGAPSSDTQYF. In DNA, the CDR3 is TGTGCCAGCAGCGTAGGAGCGCCAAGCAGCGATACGCAGTATTTT.

This chain uses TRBV11-2 with TRBJ1-3; the D is unclear. With 2 bases removed from V and 0 bases from J, the gap between germline ends came to 8 bases. The CDR3 runs 15 residues. Per germline, CDR1 SGHAT and CDR2 FQNNGV. The CDR3 here is CASSLSGSSGNTIYF. DNA of the CDR3: TGTGCCAGCAGCTTAAGCGGCAGCTCTGGAAACACCATATATTTT.

The rearrangement uses TRBV5-4 and TRBJ1-2; 10 bases are a match to TRBD1. CDR1 SGHNT and CDR2 YYREEE come from the germline V gene (reference sequence). Trimming removed 5 bases from V and 2 bases from J; junction bases left unmatched: 9. This CDR3 spans 16 amino acids. The DNA of the CDR3 is TGTGCCAGCAGATTGACAGGGGGCCCCGCCAACTATGGCTACACCTTC. Its protein is CASRLTGGPANYGYTF. Using reference TRBV5-4 and TRBJ1-2 for the parts outside the CDR3, the full variable domain is ETGVTQSPTHLIKTRGQQVTLRCSSQSGHNTVSWYQQALGQGPQFIFQYYREEENGRGNFPPRFSGLQFPNYSSELNVNALELDDSALYLCASRLTGGPANYGYTFGSGTRLTVV.

This chain links TRBV5-4 with TRBJ1-1; D not resolved. Looked up from germline, CDR1 is SGHNT and CDR2 is YYREEE (reference sequence). V was pared by 2 bases and J by 0 bases, with 8 bases between. The CDR3 sequence is 14 residues long. The CDR3 bases are TGTGCCAGCAGCTTCGGGTCCCTGAACACTGAAGCTTTCTTT. Protein product: CASSFGSLNTEAFF.

The V call is TRBV2, the J call TRBJ1-6, with 10 bases matching TRBD1. Looked up from germline, CDR1 is SNHLY and CDR2 is FYNNEI. V trimming: 10 bases; J trimming: 7 bases; junction bases outside the gene matches: 7. The CDR3 loop spans 14 amino acids. DNA of the CDR3: TGTGCCAAAAGACAGGGGGCGAGGAATTCACCCCTCCACTTT. Its translation: CAKRQGARNSPLHF. Drawing the rest from reference TRBV2 and TRBJ1-6, the complete variable domain is EPEVTQTPSHQVTQMGQEVILRCVPISNHLYFYWYRQILGQKVEFLVSFYNNEISEKSEIFDDQFSVERPDGSNFTLKIRSTKLEDSAMYFCAKRQGARNSPLHFGNGTRLTVT.

J is TRBJ2-1 and V is TRBV9; 10 nucleotides line up with TRBD2. The length of the CDR3 is 18 residues. Germline CDR1 and CDR2: SGDLS and YYNGEE. The ends lost 4 bases at V and 7 bases at J; junction bases unmatched: 17. CDR3 bases: TGTGCCAGCAGCCCCATGCAACGTCTAGCGGGAGTTCTTAATGAGCAGTTCTTC. Its protein is CASSPMQRLAGVLNEQFF. Filled out from reference TRBV9 and TRBJ2-1, the complete variable domain reads DSGVTQTPKHLITATGQRVTLRCSPRSGDLSVYWYQQSLDQGLQFLIQYYNGEERAKGNILERFSAQQFPDLHSELNLSSLELGDSALYFCASSPMQRLAGVLNEQFFGPGTRLTVL.

The chain is built from TRBV11-2 and TRBJ1-2, with TRBD1 matching 7 bases. The junction had 11 bases not matched to a gene; V was cut back by 5 bases and J by 8 bases. This CDR3 is 14 amino acids long. Germline V gene lookup returns CDR1 SGHAT and CDR2 FQNNGV. Here the CDR3 DNA reads TGTGCCAGCAGCACCGGGACATCCAGGGGGGGCTACACCTTC. Its translation is CASSTGTSRGGYTF.